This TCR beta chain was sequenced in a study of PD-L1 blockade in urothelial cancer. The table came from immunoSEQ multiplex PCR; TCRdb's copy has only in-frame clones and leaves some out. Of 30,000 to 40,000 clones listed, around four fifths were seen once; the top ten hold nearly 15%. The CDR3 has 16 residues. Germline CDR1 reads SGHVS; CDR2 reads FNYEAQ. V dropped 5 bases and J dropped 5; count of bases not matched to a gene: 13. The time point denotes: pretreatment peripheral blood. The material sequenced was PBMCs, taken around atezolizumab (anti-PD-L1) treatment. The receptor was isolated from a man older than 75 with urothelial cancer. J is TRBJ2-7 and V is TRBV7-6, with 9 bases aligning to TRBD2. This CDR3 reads CASSPRPLAGAHEQYF. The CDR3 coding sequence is TGTGCCAGCAGCCCGCGCCCGTTAGCGGGAGCCCACGAGCAGTACTTC.